This T cell receptor beta chain was profiled in a study of cytomegalovirus exposure and HLA in healthy donors. At the level of the study: A subsequent analysis reported that the 110 or so validation repertoires were produced on the same platform that had also been used for the roughly 700 first-cohort repertoires.

The study's findings and limits: In vitro, three CMV-associated chains proved specific for CMV antigens.

CDR3 length: 13 residues. Germline loops: CDR1 LNHDA, CDR2 SQIVND (reference sequence). The V gene lost 3 bases and the J gene lost 7 bases, with 12 bases spanning the gap. This clone was seen a few times. What it binds is unknown. The method was immunoSEQ multiplex PCR; TCRdb's version includes in-frame clones alone and lacks a portion of them. The data show 60,000 to 80,000 clones, 85% seen once. The gene calls are TRBV19 and TRBJ1-2; maybe TRBD1 (6 bases). The TCR was taken from a man aged 30 to 39 in good health and CMV-seronegative. Source material: PBMCs. The CDR3 region has the DNA TGTGCCAGTAGTATTCGGACAGCGCCTGGCTACACCTTC. This codes for CASSIRTAPGYTF.